The present entry profiles one TCR beta chain with its context. These data originate in a study of technical replicates of blood from a handful of donors. Sequencing used immunoSEQ multiplex PCR; TCRdb keeps in-frame clones, though not all of them. The table lists roughly 6,900 clones, approximately 95% of them singletons, with roughly 7% in the top ten. V lost 5 bases, J lost 3 bases, and 10 bases lay in between. The CDR3 loop spans 13 amino acids. The V gene's germline CDR1 is MGHDK and CDR2 SYGVNS. The clonotype comes from a human donor in good health. The sequenced sample was PBMCs. V and J are TRBV25-1 and TRBJ1-1; a possible D gene is TRBD1 (5 bases). The CDR3 nucleotides read TGTGCCAGCAGTAGGACATACGACACTGAAGCTTTCTTT. Encoded protein: CASSRTYDTEAFF.